A single TCR beta chain is shown here with its context. Its target is not known. A clone one base away is much larger, so this may be a read error. These data originate in a study of T cell repertoires in cytomegalovirus infection. The study, taken as a whole, reports: Carriers of CMV and the relevant HLA type were discriminated by public TCR beta frequency.

CDR3 length equals 14 residues. Trimming took 5 bases from V and 9 from J; bases not matched to a gene: 8. Germline V lookup: CDR1 SGHVS, CDR2 FNYEAQ. From the reads, TCRdb called clonotypes with MiXCR, one entry per CDR3 protein. The sample lists roughly 920,000 distinct CDR3 sequences; about a third were seen once. The chain combines TRBV7-6 with TRBJ1-1; 11 bases fit TRBD1. The specimen was cultured CD8+ T cells from PBMCs, collected from culture after CMV antigen stimulation. This TCR derives from a human donor in good health (CMV status not recorded). Some clones in this sample may be carry-over from other donors' samples. CDR3 amino acids: CASSLGQGVAKAFF. The CDR3, as DNA: TGTGCCAGCAGCCTGGGACAGGGGGTTGCTAAAGCTTTCTTT.